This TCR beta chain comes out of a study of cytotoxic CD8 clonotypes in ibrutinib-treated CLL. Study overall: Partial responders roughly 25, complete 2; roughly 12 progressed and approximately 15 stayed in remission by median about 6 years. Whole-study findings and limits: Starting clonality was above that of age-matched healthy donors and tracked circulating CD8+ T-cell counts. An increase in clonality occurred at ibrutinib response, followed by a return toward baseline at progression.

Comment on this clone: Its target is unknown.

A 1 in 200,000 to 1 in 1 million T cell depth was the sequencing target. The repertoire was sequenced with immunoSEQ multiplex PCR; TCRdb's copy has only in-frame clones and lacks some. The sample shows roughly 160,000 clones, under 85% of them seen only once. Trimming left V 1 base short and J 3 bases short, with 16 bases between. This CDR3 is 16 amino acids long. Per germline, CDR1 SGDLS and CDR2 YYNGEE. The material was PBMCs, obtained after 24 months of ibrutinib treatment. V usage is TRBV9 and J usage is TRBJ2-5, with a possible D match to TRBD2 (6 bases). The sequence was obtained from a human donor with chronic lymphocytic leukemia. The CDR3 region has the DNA TGTGCCAGCAGCGTAACCCAGAATAGCGGAAAAGAGACCCAGTACTTC. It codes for CASSVTQNSGKETQYF.